The clone carrying this T cell receptor (beta chain) was detected only a few times. What it binds is unknown. TCR alpha and TCR beta cDNA libraries carrying sample barcodes and UMIs were produced by 5'RACE using constant-segment primers. TCRdb called the 5' RACE reads again in MiXCR, with one record for every CDR3 protein. Of hundreds of thousands of distinct CDR3 sequences listed, about 23% are singletons. The V and J ends lost 7 bases and 5 bases respectively, with 15 bases between them. CDR1 and CDR2 (germline): WSHSY, SAAADI. There are 14 residues in the CDR3. The record originates from a study of T-cell memory formation after mild COVID-19. Study results and caveats: That cross-reactive memory joined was suggested by some responding clones appearing in pre-infection memory. Day 15 to 85 contracting clones showed balanced CD4/CD8; later expanders leaned CD4+. Second-wave clones with a day 37 peak had unconfirmed SARS-CoV-2 specificity.

This sequence was found in an adult woman who had mild COVID-19 (a few samples of this study predate the infection). Cell type and time point are not known. The chain joins TRBV10-2 to TRBJ1-5, with D perhaps TRBD1 (5 bases). Sequencing input: PBMCs or a T cell subset sorted from them (not recorded which). CDR3: CASTDRGSHQPQHF. The CDR3 bases are TGCGCCAGCACCGACCGGGGGAGTCATCAGCCCCAGCATTTT.